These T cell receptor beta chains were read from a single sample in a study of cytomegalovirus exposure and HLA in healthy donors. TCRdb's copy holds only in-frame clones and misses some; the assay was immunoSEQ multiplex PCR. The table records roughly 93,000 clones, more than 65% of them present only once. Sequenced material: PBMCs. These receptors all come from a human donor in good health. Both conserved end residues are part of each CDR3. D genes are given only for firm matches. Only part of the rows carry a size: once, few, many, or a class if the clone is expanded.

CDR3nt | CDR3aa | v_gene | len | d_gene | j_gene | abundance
TGTGCCAGCAGCTTGCAGCGGGGCCGCACAGATACGCAGTATTTT | CASSLQRGRTDTQYF | TRBV5-4 | 15 | TRBD2 | TRBJ2-3 | .
TGCGCCAGCAGCTTGGACCCTAAAGGAGGGGGACAGCAGGCCACCCAGTACTTC | CASSLDPKGGGQQATQYF | TRBV5-1 | 18 | . | TRBJ2-5 | .
TGTGCCAGTAGTGAGGGACTAGATTTCATCTCCCAGTACTTC | CASSEGLDFISQYF | TRBV19 | 14 | TRBD2 | TRBJ2-5 | .
TGTGCCAGCAGAGGACAGGATCGGAGTTCACCCCTCCACTTT | CASRGQDRSSPLHF | TRBV6-1 | 14 | TRBD1 | TRBJ1-6 | .
TGTGCCAGCAGCCTAGACAGGGGAATTCAGCCCCAGCATTTT | CASSLDRGIQPQHF | TRBV11-2 | 14 | TRBD1 | TRBJ1-5 | .
TGTGCCAGCAGTGGGGACAGGGGGTCTAACTATGGCTACACCTTC | CASSGDRGSNYGYTF | TRBV6-1 | 15 | TRBD1 | TRBJ1-2 | .
TGTGCCAGTAGTACACAGGGCACCGGGGAGCTGTTTTTT | CASSTQGTGELFF | TRBV19 | 13 | . | TRBJ2-2 | once
TGTGCCAGCAGCGAAGGAGGGACGAGCAATCAGCCCCAGCATTTT | CASSEGGTSNQPQHF | TRBV9 | 15 | . | TRBJ1-5 | .
TGTGCCAGCAACACACAGGTACTGGAGACCCAGTACTTC | CASNTQVLETQYF | TRBV11-2 | 13 | . | TRBJ2-5 | .
TGCGCCAGCAGCCAGGGCCCCACTGAAGCTTTCTTT | CASSQGPTEAFF | TRBV4-3 | 12 | . | TRBJ1-1 | .
TGCGCCAGCAGCCAATCATGGGGCTCGCGAGAGCAGTACTTC | CASSQSWGSREQYF | TRBV4-3 | 14 | . | TRBJ2-5 | .
TGTGCCAGCAAGCCAGCGGGGCTTTTGATTGAGCAGTTCTTC | CASKPAGLLIEQFF | TRBV2 | 14 | TRBD2 | TRBJ2-1 | .
TGTGCCATCAGTGAGCCTGGGACAGGTAAAGCTTTCTTT | CAISEPGTGKAFF | TRBV10-3 | 13 | TRBD1 | TRBJ1-1 | .
TGTGCCAGTAGTCTCTCTGGGCCCTTTCAGCCCCAGCATTTT | CASSLSGPFQPQHF | TRBV19 | 14 | . | TRBJ1-5 | once
TGTGCCAGCAGTTCAGACAGCTACGAGCAGTACTTC | CASSSDSYEQYF | TRBV6-6 | 12 | . | TRBJ2-7 | .
TGTGCCAGCAGCCACTGGACAGGGAACCAATACAATGAGCAGTTCTTC | CASSHWTGNQYNEQFF | TRBV5-6 | 16 | TRBD1 | TRBJ2-1 | .
TGTGCCAGCAGCTTAGCGCTGTACAGAAGCACAGATACGCAGTATTTT | CASSLALYRSTDTQYF | TRBV7-8 | 16 | . | TRBJ2-3 | .
TGCGCCAGCAGCTTGCAGGGCCATGGCTACACCTTC | CASSLQGHGYTF | TRBV5-1 | 12 | . | TRBJ1-2 | .
TGTGCCAGCAGCCAAGAGGTCAGATTCAATCATGGAAACACCATATATTTT | CASSQEVRFNHGNTIYF | TRBV14 | 17 | . | TRBJ1-3 | .
TGTGCCAGCAGTCTGACAGGGGGTAGCAATCAGCCCCAGCATTTT | CASSLTGGSNQPQHF | TRBV6-6 | 15 | TRBD1 | TRBJ1-5 | .
TGTGCCTGGAATAGGGGGCAGGAAAAACTGTTTTTT | CAWNRGQEKLFF | TRBV30 | 12 | TRBD1 | TRBJ1-4 | .
TGTGCCAGCAGTGATGGAGGCTATGGCTACACCTTC | CASSDGGYGYTF | TRBV6-4 | 12 | . | TRBJ1-2 | .
TGCGCCAGCAGTGTTGGACATCTACCAACTAATGAAAAACTGTTTTTT | CASSVGHLPTNEKLFF | TRBV10-2 | 16 | . | TRBJ1-4 | .
TGTGCCAGCAGCGTTAGTATAGGGTTGGGGCCAGATACGCAATATTTT | CASSVSIGLGPDTQYF | TRBV9 | 16 | . | TRBJ2-3 | once
TGTGCCAGTAGAGAGGCGGGGATGAACACTGAAGCTTTCTTT | CASREAGMNTEAFF | TRBV19 | 14 | . | TRBJ1-1 | .
TGTGCCAGCAGCTTAGATGGGGACGGGGGCGAGCAGTACTTC | CASSLDGDGGEQYF | TRBV7-9 | 14 | . | TRBJ2-7 | few
TGTGCCAGCAGCTTCGGGACAGGGGGTGGCTACACCTTC | CASSFGTGGGYTF | TRBV7-2 | 13 | TRBD1 | TRBJ1-2 | .
TGTGCCAGCAGCTTGGCCGGGACACCAGCGTTCTATGGCTACACCTTC | CASSLAGTPAFYGYTF | TRBV7-6 | 16 | . | TRBJ1-2 | .
TGTGCCAGCAGTGAGGAAGGGGGCGCGGGGTATGGCTACACCTTC | CASSEEGGAGYGYTF | TRBV6-1 | 15 | TRBD1 | TRBJ1-2 | .
TGTGCCAGCAGCTCCAGACTAGCTGCCTACAATGAGCAGTTCTTC | CASSSRLAAYNEQFF | TRBV11-2 | 15 | TRBD2 | TRBJ2-1 | .
TGTGCCAGCAGCACCACACTGAACACTGAAGCTTTCTTT | CASSTTLNTEAFF | TRBV5-4 | 13 | . | TRBJ1-1 | few
TGTGCCATCAGTGACCCTACCCGGACAGGGGGCGATAGGAGGTACGAGCAGTACTTC | CAISDPTRTGGDRRYEQYF | TRBV10-3 | 19 | TRBD1 | TRBJ2-7 | .
TGCGCCAGCAGCCAAGATCGTTTTACAGGGGGAAACATTCAGTACTTC | CASSQDRFTGGNIQYF | TRBV4-3 | 16 | TRBD1 | TRBJ2-4 | few
TGTGCCAGCAGCTTAGAGATCGGGGTTGATCAGCCCCAGCATTTT | CASSLEIGVDQPQHF | TRBV7-6 | 15 | . | TRBJ1-5 | .
TGTGCCAGCAGTTCGAGGGGGACAGGCAGGAACACCGGGGAGCTGTTTTTT | CASSSRGTGRNTGELFF | TRBV27 | 17 | TRBD1 | TRBJ2-2 | .
TGTGCCAGCAGTGAGACCTTACAGGGTACGCTTACCTTC | CASSETLQGTLTF | TRBV6-4 | 13 | . | TRBJ1-2 | once
TGTGCCAGCCAAGGACTAGCGGGGGACTTCTCCTACGAGCAGTACTTC | CASQGLAGDFSYEQYF | TRBV2 | 16 | TRBD2 | TRBJ2-7 | .
TGTGCCAGCACCACGGTAGCGGGAGTTGTCGAGCAGTACTTC | CASTTVAGVVEQYF | TRBV6-1 | 14 | TRBD2 | TRBJ2-7 | .
TGCGCCAGCAGCGCACGGAGAGTTGGCACTGAAGCTTTCTTT | CASSARRVGTEAFF | TRBV5-1 | 14 | . | TRBJ1-1 | .
TGCGCCAGCAGCCCCAATCTGGACAGGGCGGGCCGTGGGAAACTGTTTTTT | CASSPNLDRAGRGKLFF | TRBV4-3 | 17 | TRBD1 | TRBJ1-4 | .
TGTGCCAGCAGCTTGGTCGGGACAGGGGGATATAGCAATCAGCCCCAGCATTTT | CASSLVGTGGYSNQPQHF | TRBV5-6 | 18 | TRBD1 | TRBJ1-5 | .
TGTGCCAGTAGTCCCACCGGGACAGGGTTAGGTGGAAACACCATATATTTT | CASSPTGTGLGGNTIYF | TRBV19 | 17 | TRBD1 | TRBJ1-3 | .
TGCGCCAGCAGCCAAGACTGGGGCCAGGGTCAGCCCCAGCATTTT | CASSQDWGQGQPQHF | TRBV4-3 | 15 | . | TRBJ1-5 | .
TGCGCCAGCAGCCAAGGGACAGGGAACACCATATATTTT | CASSQGTGNTIYF | TRBV4-1 | 13 | TRBD1 | TRBJ1-3 | few
TGTGCCAGCAGTGAAGTTTCCGTAGGGGCCCCCTACAATGAGCAGTTCTTC | CASSEVSVGAPYNEQFF | TRBV6-1 | 17 | . | TRBJ2-1 | few
TGCGCCAGCAGCTTGGCTTTGGCAACGAACACCGGGGAGCTGTTTTTT | CASSLALATNTGELFF | TRBV5-1 | 16 | . | TRBJ2-2 | .
TGTGCCAGCAGCATGGAAACAGGGGGAAGTCAGCCCCAGCATTTT | CASSMETGGSQPQHF | TRBV7-9 | 15 | TRBD1 | TRBJ1-5 | few
TGTGCCAGTAGTACCTTACACCCCCAGGCCCAAGAGACCCAGTACTTC | CASSTLHPQAQETQYF | TRBV19 | 16 | . | TRBJ2-5 | few
TGTGCCAGCGGAACCGGGACAGGGGGCTCCTACGAGCAGTACTTC | CASGTGTGGSYEQYF | TRBV6-1 | 15 | TRBD1 | TRBJ2-7 | .
TGTGCTAGTGGTCCCTCGGGGGGCGGCACTGAAGCTTTCTTT | CASGPSGGGTEAFF | TRBV12-5 | 14 | . | TRBJ1-1 | .
TGTGCCAGCTCCCCAGGAGGGTTTAGCAATCAGCCCCAGCATTTT | CASSPGGFSNQPQHF | TRBV2 | 15 | . | TRBJ1-5 | .
TGTGCCAGCAGTCGACGACAGGGCTCGGGGACCGAGTACTTC | CASSRRQGSGTEYF | TRBV6-5 | 14 | TRBD1 | TRBJ2-7 | .
TGTGCTAGTGGCCTAGAGAGGGGGAGCTCCTACAATGAGCAGTTCTTC | CASGLERGSSYNEQFF | TRBV12-5 | 16 | . | TRBJ2-1 | .
TGTGCTAGTGGTTTGGCCGCCCTTAGCACCCTCCACTTT | CASGLAALSTLHF | TRBV12-5 | 13 | . | TRBJ1-6 | .
TGCGCCAGCAGCGGAGGAGCGGCGAACACCGGGGAGCTGTTTTTT | CASSGGAANTGELFF | TRBV5-1 | 15 | . | TRBJ2-2 | .
TGTGCCAGCAGTGGGGCCAGGGGCCCCTCCGTTGGTGAGCAGTTCTTC | CASSGARGPSVGEQFF | TRBV2 | 16 | . | TRBJ2-1 | .